This T cell receptor (beta chain) was profiled in a study of cytomegalovirus exposure and HLA in healthy donors. Details on this clone: The antigen is undetermined.

The study's findings and limits: Altogether, some 160 TCR beta chains were recorded as cytomegalovirus-associated. Testing in vitro showed a few CMV-associated chains specific for CMV antigens. Rarity marked most TCR sequences, yet some public TCRs occurred in many donors. One later analysis, an examination of the approximately 130 validation repertoires, found that first-cohort TCR clusters tended to co-occur in them.

V lost 4 bases to trimming and J lost 1 base; unmatched junction nucleotides: 13. From germline, CDR1 is SGHRS and CDR2 YFSETQ. The CDR3 totals 18 residues. Here immunoSEQ multiplex PCR was the method, and the copy in TCRdb shows in-frame clones only, minus some. The sample consists of 170,000 or so clones, 80% to 85% of them appearing once. This chain connects TRBV5-1 to TRBJ2-3; 9 bases match TRBD2. This clonotype was obtained from a woman between 18 and 29 years old in good health and CMV-seropositive. Sequencing used PBMCs. CDR3 DNA sequence: TGCGCCAGCAGCCCAAATACATATAGCGGGGGACGCACAGATACGCAGTATTTT. This sequence encodes CASSPNTYSGGRTDTQYF.